The 32 T cell receptor beta chains below come from one sample, sequenced in a study of blood T cell repertoires in COVID-19 (dated by TCRdb to 2020 to 2021). Receptors were amplified or captured by the immunoSEQ multiplex PCR assay. Entries here come from immuneACCESS through TCRdb and include only in-frame sequences with V and J called. Some clones fail to appear in such tables; in the studies checked, an unresolved V gene covers under half of the shortfall, and the cause of the remainder is unknown. This sample comprises over 300,000 clones, roughly nine tenths of them detected only once. The top ten clonotypes cover 5% to 7% of the sample. What was sequenced was peripheral blood. Receptors were obtained from a young man who had recovered from COVID-19.

This sequence joins TRBV5-4 and TRBJ2-3; 8 positions agree with TRBD2. Trimming removed 3 bases from V and 0 bases from J; junction bases left unmatched: 0. This CDR3 is built from 14 residues. The V gene's germline CDR1 is SGHNT and CDR2 YYREEE (reference sequence). The CDR3 DNA follows: TGTGCCAGCAGCTCGGGGGGGAGCACAGATACGCAGTATTTT. It yields the protein CASSSGGSTDTQYF.

The chain uses TRBV3-1 (or the pseudogene TRBV3-2) and TRBJ1-5; the D gene is possibly TRBD1 (6 bases). The V gene lost 4 bases and the J gene lost 5 bases, with 12 bases spanning the gap. The CDR3 contains 14 residues. The V gene's germline CDR1 is LGHDT and CDR2 YNNKEL (reference sequence). CDR3 sequence reads: CASSPRGLDQPQHF. The CDR3 DNA sequence: TGTGCCAGCAGCCCCAGGGGTCTTGATCAGCCCCAGCATTTT.

The chain carries TRBV21-1 and TRBJ2-7; the table's D call TRBD1 went unverified against the DNA. TRBV21-1 corresponds to a pseudogene. The CDR3 is 13 residues long. The DNA of the CDR3 is TGTGCCAGCAGACGAAGACAGCTCTACGAGCAGTACTTC. It translates to CASRRRQLYEQYF.

The rearrangement joins TRBV7-9 to TRBJ1-5; 7 bases match TRBD1. Germline V gives CDR1 SEHNR, CDR2 FQNEAQ (reference sequence). The CDR3 is made up of 16 amino acids. J gave up 0 bases and V 3 bases, and 5 bases lay outside the gene matches. The CDR3 here is CASSLNRGGSNQPQHF. CDR3 nucleotides: TGTGCCAGCAGCTTGAACAGGGGAGGTAGCAATCAGCCCCAGCATTTT.

V and J are TRBV6-2 or TRBV6-3 and TRBJ1-6, with 10 bases matching TRBD1. J lost 6 bases, V lost 2 bases, and 7 bases had no gene match. Germline CDR1 reads MNHEY; CDR2 reads SVGEGT. The CDR3 spans 17 residues. DNA for the CDR3: TGTGCCAGCAGTTACGATTGGACAGGGGGAAGTAATTCACCCCTCCACTTT. Its protein is CASSYDWTGGSNSPLHF.

V gene TRBV6-5 combines with J gene TRBJ1-2, with TRBD1 as a possible D gene (6 bases). Per the germline V gene, CDR1 is MNHEY and CDR2 is SVGAGI. CDR3 length: 14 amino acids. V was shortened by 0 bases and J by 7 bases, with 12 bases between the two germline ends. The CDR3 region is CASSYSITGFGYTF. For the CDR3, the DNA is TGTGCCAGCAGTTACTCGATTACAGGGTTTGGCTACACCTTC.

CDR3 protein: CASSRLTGGYDEQFF. The CDR3 DNA is TGTGCCAGCAGCCGTTTGACAGGGGGGTATGACGAGCAGTTCTTC. This sequence joins TRBV11-3 and TRBJ2-1, with TRBD1 matching over 9 bases. J lost 10 bases, V lost 5 bases, and 12 bases had no gene match. The length of the CDR3 is 15 residues. CDR1 and CDR2 from the germline V gene are SGHNT and YENEEA. The full variable domain, its missing parts supplied by reference TRBV11-3 and TRBJ2-1, is EAGVVQSPRYKIIEKKQPVAFWCNPISGHNTLYWYLQNLGQGPELLIRYENEEAVDDSQLPKDRFSAERLKGVDSTLKIQPAELGDSAVYLCASSRLTGGYDEQFFGPGTRLTVL.

The V call is TRBV2, the J call TRBJ2-5; D is perhaps TRBD2 (5 bases). V gave up 4 bases and J gave up 2 bases, with 8 bases separating them. This CDR3 contains 13 residues. Germline V gene data show CDR1 as SNHLY and CDR2 as FYNNEI. The CDR3 nucleotides read TGTGCCAGCAGTGTCCGGGATCAAGAGACCCAGTACTTC. Its protein is CASSVRDQETQYF.

J is TRBJ2-1 and V is TRBV11-3; 12 nucleotides match TRBD2. The CDR3 length is 17 residues. V gave up 4 bases and J gave up 0 bases; unmatched junction bases: 4. Germline CDR1 and CDR2: SGHNT and YENEEA. The CDR3 sequence: CASSSLAGGASYNEQFF. The CDR3 nucleotides are TGTGCCAGCAGCTCGCTAGCGGGGGGGGCCTCCTACAATGAGCAGTTCTTC.

This chain joins TRBV7-6 and TRBJ2-6; a possible D gene is TRBD2 (5 bases). The ends were cut back, 2 bases at V and 0 bases at J, with 11 bases in the middle. Germline-derived CDR1 and CDR2 are SGHVS and FNYEAQ. The CDR3 is made up of 17 amino acids. CDR3 sequence: CASSLREPRSGANVLTF. The CDR3 DNA follows: TGTGCCAGCAGCTTAAGGGAGCCCCGCTCTGGGGCCAACGTCCTGACTTTC.

The chain carries TRBV6-5 and TRBJ2-1; D possibly corresponds to TRBD1 (5 bases). Trimming pared 2 bases from V and 3 bases from J, leaving 5 bases between. Germline V gene lookup returns CDR1 MNHEY and CDR2 SVGAGI. The CDR3 contains 13 residues. CDR3 bases: TGTGCCAGCAGTTACACAGGCTACAATGAGCAGTTCTTC. It specifies CASSYTGYNEQFF.

This sequence joins TRBV3-1 (or the pseudogene TRBV3-2) and TRBJ2-5; TRBD2 matches at 8 bases. J lost 4 bases, V lost 3 bases, and 1 base had no gene match. The CDR3 has 13 residues. Germline-derived CDR1 and CDR2 are LGHDT and YNNKEL (reference sequence). The CDR3, as DNA: TGTGCCAGCAGCCAGGGGACTAGAGAGACCCAGTACTTC. Translating it yields CASSQGTRETQYF.

This chain joins TRBV27 and TRBJ1-2; tentatively, D is TRBD1 (6 bases). Germline V gives CDR1 MNHEY, CDR2 SMNVEV (reference sequence). The CDR3 consists of 14 residues. Deletions cut 6 bases from V and 7 bases from J, with 18 bases between. This CDR3 is CASSPLGGFGGYTF. CDR3 bases: TGTGCCAGCAGCCCCCTAGGGGGATTTGGTGGCTACACCTTC.

The chain combines TRBV5-4 with TRBJ2-2; D might be TRBD2 (6 bases). CDR3 length equals 18 residues. The germline V gene encodes CDR1 SGHNT and CDR2 YYREEE (reference sequence). Trimming pared 2 bases from V and 2 bases from J, leaving 19 bases between. The CDR3 DNA reads TGTGCCAGCAGCTTACGACCTTCGGGAGTCATAAACACCGGGGAGCTGTTTTTT. Translated: CASSLRPSGVINTGELFF.

The chain couples TRBV25-1 to TRBJ2-1; 9 bases agree with TRBD1. Germline V gene data show CDR1 as MGHDK and CDR2 as SYGVNS. Losses at the gene ends were 8 bases for V and 6 bases for J; bases not matched to a gene: 5. The CDR3 contains 13 residues. The CDR3 here is CASLGQGFNEQFF. CDR3 sequence (DNA): TGTGCCAGCTTGGGACAGGGTTTCAATGAGCAGTTCTTC.

This sequence joins TRBV13 and TRBJ2-2; 11 bases fit TRBD2. CDR3 length: 17 residues. From germline, CDR1 is PRHDT and CDR2 FYEKMQ (reference sequence). With V trimmed by 4 bases and J by 9 bases, 13 bases remained unmatched. CDR3 protein: CASSSSGLAGDPRELFF. Written as DNA, the CDR3 is TGTGCCAGCAGCTCCTCCGGACTAGCGGGTGACCCTCGGGAGCTGTTTTTT. Full variable domain (missing parts from reference TRBV13 and TRBJ2-2): AAGVIQSPRHLIKEKRETATLKCYPIPRHDTVYWYQQGPGQDPQFLISFYEKMQSDKGSIPDRFSAQQFSDYHSELNMSSLELGDSALYFCASSSSGLAGDPRELFFGEGSRLTVL.

This clone showed up many times. The chain employs TRBV13 and TRBJ1-1; no reliable D call. This CDR3 is 14 amino acids long. V was pared by 3 bases and J by 4 bases, with 12 bases between. Germline V lookup: CDR1 PRHDT, CDR2 FYEKMQ (reference sequence). The CDR3 coding sequence is TGTGCCAGCAGCTTCAGGAAGGTCGTCACTGAAGCTTTCTTT. The encoded protein is CASSFRKVVTEAFF.

The chain combines TRBV5-6 with TRBJ2-1; TRBD2 aligns across 10 bases. Germline assignment: CDR1 SGHDT and CDR2 YYEEEE. V dropped 1 base and J dropped 10; count of bases not matched to a gene: 11. The CDR3 is made up of 16 amino acids. The CDR3 DNA sequence: TGTGCCAGCAGCTTGATTTCTAGCGGGAGCCGGGACGAGCAGTTCTTC. It codes for CASSLISSGSRDEQFF.

The chain employs TRBV5-1 and TRBJ2-3; 10 positions match TRBD1. CDR3 length: 16 amino acids. J gave up 3 bases and V 1 base, and 5 bases lay outside the gene matches. Germline loops: CDR1 SGHRS, CDR2 YFSETQ. The chain's CDR3 is CASSLFGTGETDTQYF. CDR3 in DNA: TGCGCCAGCAGCTTGTTTGGGACAGGGGAAACAGATACGCAGTATTTT.

The gene calls are TRBV6-5 and TRBJ2-2; D gene ambiguous. With 5 bases removed from V and 6 bases from J, the gap between germline ends came to 4 bases. The CDR3 is 11 amino acids. The germline V gene has CDR1 MNHEY and CDR2 SVGAGI. This CDR3 is CASSRSGELFF. The CDR3 nucleotides are TGTGCCAGCAGTCGGTCCGGGGAGCTGTTTTTT.

Concerning this clone: A read error may account for a junction end that differs from germline. The V call is TRBV2, the J call TRBJ2-1, with 10 bases that match TRBD2. The CDR3 consists of 15 residues. Germline values: CDR1 SNHLY, CDR2 FYNNEI. Written as DNA, the CDR3 is TGTGCCAGCACTGAACGAGCGGGGGGGCCAGGGGAGCAGTTCTTC. It specifies CASTERAGGPGEQFF. The full variable domain, rest sourced from reference TRBV2 and TRBJ2-1, is EPEVTQTPSHQVTQMGQEVILRCVPISNHLYFYWYRQILGQKVEFLVSFYNNEISEKSEIFDDQFSVERPDGSNFTLKIRSTKLEDSAMYFCASTERAGGPGEQFFGPGTRLTVL.

The chain joins TRBV6-5 to TRBJ1-1; D remains unclear. Germline loops: CDR1 MNHEY, CDR2 SVGAGI. The CDR3 runs 15 residues. Trimming took 0 bases from V and 1 from J, leaving 9 bases between them. CDR3 in DNA: TGTGCCAGCAGTTACTCCGGGTCTGGGAACACTGAAGCTTTCTTT. Translated, it gives CASSYSGSGNTEAFF.

The rearrangement links TRBV27 to TRBJ1-1, with 11 nucleotides matching TRBD1. The germline V gene has CDR1 MNHEY and CDR2 SMNVEV (reference sequence). This CDR3 has 17 amino acids. V dropped 0 bases and J dropped 1; count of bases not matched to a gene: 4. CDR3 in amino acids: CASSLSGTGGWNTEAFF. The DNA of the CDR3 is TGTGCCAGCAGTTTATCGGGGACAGGGGGTTGGAACACTGAAGCTTTCTTT.

The chain employs TRBV27 and TRBJ1-2; 8 bases are a match to TRBD1. CDR1 and CDR2 from the germline V gene are MNHEY and SMNVEV (reference sequence). V lost 5 bases to trimming and J lost 3 bases; unmatched junction nucleotides: 11. The CDR3 contains 16 residues. In nucleotides, the CDR3 is TGTGCCAGCAGTCTGGATCCCAGGGGGCGAGACTATGGCTACACCTTC. Its translation: CASSLDPRGRDYGYTF.

The chain carries TRBV4-1 and TRBJ2-7; no firm D call. The CDR3 is made up of 14 amino acids. Germline CDR1 and CDR2: MGHRA and YSYEKL. Trimming removed 4 bases from V and 2 bases from J, with 12 bases in between. For the CDR3, the DNA is TGCGCCAGCAGCCCAACAGACAATCCCTACGAGCAGTACTTC. It is translated as CASSPTDNPYEQYF.

The V call is TRBV18, the J call TRBJ2-7, with TRBD1 matching 8 bases. V dropped 4 bases and J dropped 5; count of bases not matched to a gene: 10. The CDR3 extends over 15 amino acids. Germline V lookup: CDR1 KGHSH, CDR2 LQKENI. The DNA of the CDR3 is TGTGCCAGCTCACTCGCCTCAGGGGGCGCGCACGAGCAGTACTTC. This codes for CASSLASGGAHEQYF.

This chain uses TRBV2 with TRBJ1-5; D not resolved. This CDR3 spans 14 amino acids. V was cut by 3 bases and J by 6 bases, with 12 bases left in between. Germline V gene sequence: CDR1 SNHLY, CDR2 FYNNEI. Written as DNA, the CDR3 is TGTGCCAGCAGTGACCAGGACTTCACTCAGCCCCAGCATTTT. Translation gives CASSDQDFTQPQHF.

On this clone itself: Other DNA sequences in this sample translate to the same CDR3. The CDR3 DNA reads as TGTGCCAGCAGTGAAATCGACAGGCTTAATCAGCCCCAGCATTTT. As protein: CASSEIDRLNQPQHF. J is TRBJ1-5 and V is TRBV6-1, with a possible D match to TRBD1 (6 bases). V was pared by 2 bases and J by 4 bases, with 12 bases between. CDR3 length: 15 residues. CDR1 MNHNS and CDR2 SASEGT come from the germline V gene.

This clone has a single count. J is TRBJ1-1 and V is TRBV11-2; D ambiguous. Germline lookup yields CDR1 SGHAT and CDR2 FQNNGV. V was shortened by 3 bases and J by 0 bases, with 11 bases between the two germline ends. There are 15 residues in the CDR3. The CDR3 nucleotides read TGTGCCAGCAGCTTCTCCCGGGATATGAACACTGAAGCTTTCTTT. This translates into CASSFSRDMNTEAFF.

The chain uses TRBV7-9 and TRBJ2-2; no clear D gene. This CDR3 has 12 amino acids. Looked up from germline, CDR1 is SEHNR and CDR2 is FQNEAQ (reference sequence). In DNA form, the CDR3 reads TGTGTCGGCCTAGCGAACACCGGGGAGCTGTTTTTT. This encodes CVGLANTGELFF.

The rearrangement joins TRBV7-9 to TRBJ2-7; 11 bases match TRBD2. Germline lookup yields CDR1 SEHNR and CDR2 FQNEAQ (reference sequence). V lost 3 bases, J lost 1 base, and 8 bases stayed unmatched. CDR3 length: 17 residues. The chain's CDR3 is CASSFSHIAGGSYEQYF. CDR3 DNA: TGTGCCAGCAGCTTCTCGCATATAGCGGGGGGGTCCTACGAGCAGTACTTC.

The chain combines TRBV4-2 with TRBJ1-5, with TRBD1 as a possible D gene (6 bases). CDR1 and CDR2 (germline): LGHNA, YNFKEQ. Trimming removed 0 bases from V and 4 bases from J, with 13 bases in between. The CDR3 is made up of 16 amino acids. CDR3 sequence reads: CASSQDRQALNQPQHF. In nucleotides, the CDR3 is TGTGCCAGCAGCCAAGATCGACAGGCCCTTAATCAGCCCCAGCATTTT.